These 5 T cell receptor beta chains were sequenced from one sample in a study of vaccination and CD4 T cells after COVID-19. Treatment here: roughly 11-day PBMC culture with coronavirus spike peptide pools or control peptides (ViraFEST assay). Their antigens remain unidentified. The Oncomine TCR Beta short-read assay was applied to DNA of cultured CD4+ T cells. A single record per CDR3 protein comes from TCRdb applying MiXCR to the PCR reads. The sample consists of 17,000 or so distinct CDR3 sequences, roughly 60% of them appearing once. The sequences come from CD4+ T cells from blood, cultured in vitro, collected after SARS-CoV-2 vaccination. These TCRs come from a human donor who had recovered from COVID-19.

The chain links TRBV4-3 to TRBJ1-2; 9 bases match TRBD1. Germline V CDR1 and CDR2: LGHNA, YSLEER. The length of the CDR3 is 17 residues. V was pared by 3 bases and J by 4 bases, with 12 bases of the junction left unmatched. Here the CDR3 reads CASSQDQFGTGIYGYTF. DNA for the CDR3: TGCGCCAGCAGCCAGGATCAATTCGGGACAGGGATCTATGGCTACACCTTC.

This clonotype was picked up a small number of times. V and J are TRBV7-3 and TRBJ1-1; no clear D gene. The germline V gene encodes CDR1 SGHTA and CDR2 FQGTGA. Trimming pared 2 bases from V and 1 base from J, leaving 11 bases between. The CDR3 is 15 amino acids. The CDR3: CASSLGHIKNTEAFF. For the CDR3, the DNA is TGTGCCAGCAGCTTAGGGCATATTAAGAACACTGAAGCTTTCTTT.

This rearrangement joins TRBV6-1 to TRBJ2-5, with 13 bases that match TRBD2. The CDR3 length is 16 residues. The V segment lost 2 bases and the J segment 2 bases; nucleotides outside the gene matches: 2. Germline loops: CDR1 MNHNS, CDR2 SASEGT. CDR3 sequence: CASSEQTSGGQETQYF. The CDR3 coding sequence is TGTGCCAGCAGTGAACAGACTAGCGGGGGGCAAGAGACCCAGTACTTC.

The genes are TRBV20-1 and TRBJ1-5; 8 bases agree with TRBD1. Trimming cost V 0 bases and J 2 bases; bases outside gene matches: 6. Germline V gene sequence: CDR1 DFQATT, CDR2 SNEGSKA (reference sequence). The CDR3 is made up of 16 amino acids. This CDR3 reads CSARDRPGGGNQPQHF. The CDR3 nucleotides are TGCAGTGCTAGAGATCGTCCAGGGGGCGGCAATCAGCCCCAGCATTTT.

Here the CDR3 reads CASSSRPSNTGELFF. The CDR3 bases are TGTGCCAGCAGCTCCCGACCCTCGAACACCGGGGAGCTGTTTTTT. This chain links TRBV11-3 with TRBJ2-2; no definite D call. The CDR3 consists of 15 residues. The V end was cut by 4 bases, the J end by 0 bases, with 9 bases between. Germline V CDR1 and CDR2: SGHNT, YENEEA.